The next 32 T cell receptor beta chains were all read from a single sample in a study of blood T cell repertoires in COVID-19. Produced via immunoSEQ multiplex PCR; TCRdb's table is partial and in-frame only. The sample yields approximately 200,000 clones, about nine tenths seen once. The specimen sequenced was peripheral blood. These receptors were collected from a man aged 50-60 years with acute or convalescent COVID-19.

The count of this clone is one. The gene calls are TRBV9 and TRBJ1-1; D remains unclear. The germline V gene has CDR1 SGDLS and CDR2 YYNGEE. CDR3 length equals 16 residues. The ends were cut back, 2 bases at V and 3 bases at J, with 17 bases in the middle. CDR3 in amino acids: CASSVGGGALDTEAFF. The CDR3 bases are TGTGCCAGCAGCGTGGGAGGTGGTGCGCTGGACACTGAAGCTTTCTTT. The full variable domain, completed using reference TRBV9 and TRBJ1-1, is DSGVTQTPKHLITATGQRVTLRCSPRSGDLSVYWYQQSLDQGLQFLIQYYNGEERAKGNILERFSAQQFPDLHSELNLSSLELGDSALYFCASSVGGGALDTEAFFGQGTRLTVV.

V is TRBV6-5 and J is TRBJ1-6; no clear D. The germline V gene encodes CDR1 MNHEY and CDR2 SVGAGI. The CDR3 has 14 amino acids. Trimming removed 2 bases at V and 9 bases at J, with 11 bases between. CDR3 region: CASSYGEGISPLHF. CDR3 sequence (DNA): TGTGCCAGCAGTTACGGGGAGGGAATTTCACCCCTCCACTTT.

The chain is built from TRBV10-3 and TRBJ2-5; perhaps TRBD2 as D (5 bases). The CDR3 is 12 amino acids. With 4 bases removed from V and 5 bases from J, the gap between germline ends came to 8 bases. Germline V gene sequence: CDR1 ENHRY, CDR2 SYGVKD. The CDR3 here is CAISAGGETQYF. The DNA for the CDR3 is TGTGCCATCAGTGCAGGAGGCGAGACCCAGTACTTC.

CDR3 residues: CASRPSQGDIQYF. Here the CDR3 DNA reads TGTGCCAGCAGGCCGTCTCAGGGGGACATTCAGTACTTC. This sequence joins TRBV6-5 and TRBJ2-4; TRBD1 matches 7 bases. The CDR3 extends over 13 amino acids. The germline V gene has CDR1 MNHEY and CDR2 SVGAGI. V was pared by 6 bases and J by 8 bases, with 7 bases of the junction left unmatched.

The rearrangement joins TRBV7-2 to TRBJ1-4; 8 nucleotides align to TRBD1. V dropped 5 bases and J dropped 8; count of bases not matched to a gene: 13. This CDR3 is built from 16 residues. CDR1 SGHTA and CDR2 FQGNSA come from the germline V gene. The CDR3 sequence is CASSDDQGAEWEKLFF. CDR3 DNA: TGTGCCAGCAGCGATGACCAGGGGGCAGAATGGGAAAAACTGTTTTTT.

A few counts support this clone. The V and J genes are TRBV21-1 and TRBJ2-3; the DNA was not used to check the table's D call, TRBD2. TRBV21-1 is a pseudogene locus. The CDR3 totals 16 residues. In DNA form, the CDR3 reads TGTGCCAGCAGCAAAGGAGGTGCAGCTAGCACAGATACGCAGTATTTT. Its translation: CASSKGGAASTDTQYF.

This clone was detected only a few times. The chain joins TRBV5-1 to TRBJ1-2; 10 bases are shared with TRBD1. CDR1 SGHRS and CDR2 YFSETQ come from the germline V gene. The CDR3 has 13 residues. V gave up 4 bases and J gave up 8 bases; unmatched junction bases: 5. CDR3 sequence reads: CASSPGQGIGYTF. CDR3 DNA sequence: TGCGCCAGCAGCCCGGGACAGGGGATCGGCTACACCTTC. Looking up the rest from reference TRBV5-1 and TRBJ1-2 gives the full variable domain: KAGVTQTPRYLIKTRGQQVTLSCSPISGHRSVSWYQQTPGQGLQFLFEYFSETQRNKGNFPGRFSGRQFSNSRSEMNVSTLELGDSALYLCASSPGQGIGYTFGSGTRLTVV.

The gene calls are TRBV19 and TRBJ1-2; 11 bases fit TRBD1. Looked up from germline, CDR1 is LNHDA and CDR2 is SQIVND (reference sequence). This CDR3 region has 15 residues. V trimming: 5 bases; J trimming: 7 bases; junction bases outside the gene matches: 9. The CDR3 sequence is CASSPWTGGSLGYTF. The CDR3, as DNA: TGTGCCAGTAGTCCATGGACAGGGGGCTCGCTTGGCTACACCTTC.

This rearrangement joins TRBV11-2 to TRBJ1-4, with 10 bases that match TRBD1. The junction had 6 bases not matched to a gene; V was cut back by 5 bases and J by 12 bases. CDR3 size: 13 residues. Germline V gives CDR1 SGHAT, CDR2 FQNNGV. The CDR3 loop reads CASSPDRGLELFF. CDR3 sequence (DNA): TGTGCCAGCAGCCCTGACAGGGGGCTAGAACTGTTTTTT.

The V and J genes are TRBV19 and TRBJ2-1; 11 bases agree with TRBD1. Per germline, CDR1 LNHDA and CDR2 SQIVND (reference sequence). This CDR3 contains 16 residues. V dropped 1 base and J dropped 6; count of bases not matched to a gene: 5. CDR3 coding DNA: TGTGCCAGTAGTATAGGGAGGGGGACAGGGGGCAATGAGCAGTTCTTC. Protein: CASSIGRGTGGNEQFF. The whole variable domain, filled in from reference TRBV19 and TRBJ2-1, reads DGGITQSPKYLFRKEGQNVTLSCEQNLNHDAMYWYRQDPGQGLRLIYYSQIVNDFQKGDIAEGYSVSREKKESFPLTVTSAQKNPTAFYLCASSIGRGTGGNEQFFGPGTRLTVL.

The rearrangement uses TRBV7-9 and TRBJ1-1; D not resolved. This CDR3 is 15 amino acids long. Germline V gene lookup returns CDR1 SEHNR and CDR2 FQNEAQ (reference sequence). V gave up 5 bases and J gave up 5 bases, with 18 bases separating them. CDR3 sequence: CASSRVRGGRTEAFF. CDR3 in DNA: TGTGCCAGCAGCAGAGTCCGGGGAGGAAGGACTGAAGCTTTCTTT.

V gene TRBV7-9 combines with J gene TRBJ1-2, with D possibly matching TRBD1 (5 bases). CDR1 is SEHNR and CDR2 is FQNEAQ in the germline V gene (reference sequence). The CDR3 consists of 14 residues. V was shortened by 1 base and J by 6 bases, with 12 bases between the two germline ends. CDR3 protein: CASSLDVTANGYTF. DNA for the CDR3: TGTGCCAGCAGCTTAGACGTGACAGCCAATGGCTACACCTTC.

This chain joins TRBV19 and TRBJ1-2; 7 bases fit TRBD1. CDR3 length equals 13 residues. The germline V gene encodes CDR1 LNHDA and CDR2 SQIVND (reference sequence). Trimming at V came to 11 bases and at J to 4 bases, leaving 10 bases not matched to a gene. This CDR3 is CAGRAGGSYGYTF. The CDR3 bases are TGTGCCGGTCGCGCAGGGGGATCCTATGGCTACACCTTC.

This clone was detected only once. The CDR3 sequence: CASSSRDRGLAGGRDTQYF. The CDR3 bases are TGTGCCAGCAGCTCCCGCGATCGGGGACTAGCGGGGGGCCGGGATACGCAGTATTTT. The rearrangement links TRBV7-6 to TRBJ2-3; 15 positions agree with TRBD2. The CDR3 loop spans 19 amino acids. The germline V gene encodes CDR1 SGHVS and CDR2 FNYEAQ. With 4 bases clipped from V and 6 bases from J, the junction kept 14 bases outside the gene matches.

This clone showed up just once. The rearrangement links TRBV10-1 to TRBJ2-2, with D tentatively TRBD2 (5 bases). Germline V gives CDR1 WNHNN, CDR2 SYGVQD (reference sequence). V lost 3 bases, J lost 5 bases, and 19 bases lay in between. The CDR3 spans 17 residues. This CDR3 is CASSEVSTGLRTGELFF. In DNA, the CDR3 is TGCGCCAGCAGTGAAGTTAGTACGGGGTTGAGGACCGGGGAGCTGTTTTTT.

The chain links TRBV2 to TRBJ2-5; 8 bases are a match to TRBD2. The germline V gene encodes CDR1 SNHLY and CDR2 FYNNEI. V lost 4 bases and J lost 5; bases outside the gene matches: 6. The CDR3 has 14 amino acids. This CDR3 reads CASSAGSSGETQYF. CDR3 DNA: TGTGCCAGCAGTGCGGGTTCTAGCGGGGAGACCCAGTACTTC.

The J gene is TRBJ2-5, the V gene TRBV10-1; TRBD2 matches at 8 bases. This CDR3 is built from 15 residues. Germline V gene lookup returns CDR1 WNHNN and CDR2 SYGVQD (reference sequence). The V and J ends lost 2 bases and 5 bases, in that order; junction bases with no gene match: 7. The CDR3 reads CASSENVAGRETQYF. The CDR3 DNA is TGCGCCAGCAGTGAGAATGTAGCGGGGCGGGAGACCCAGTACTTC.

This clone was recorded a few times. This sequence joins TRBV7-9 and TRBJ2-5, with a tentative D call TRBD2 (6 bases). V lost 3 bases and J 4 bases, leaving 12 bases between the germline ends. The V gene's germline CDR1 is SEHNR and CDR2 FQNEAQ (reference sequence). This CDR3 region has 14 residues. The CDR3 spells CASSLGSGLETQYF. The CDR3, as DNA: TGTGCCAGCAGCTTGGGTAGCGGCCTAGAGACCCAGTACTTC.

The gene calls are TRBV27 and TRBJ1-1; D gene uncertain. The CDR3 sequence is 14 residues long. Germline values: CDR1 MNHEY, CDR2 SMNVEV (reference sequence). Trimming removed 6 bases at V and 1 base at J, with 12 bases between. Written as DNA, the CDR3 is TGTGCCAGCAGACCCCTCACACAGAACACTGAAGCTTTCTTT. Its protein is CASRPLTQNTEAFF.

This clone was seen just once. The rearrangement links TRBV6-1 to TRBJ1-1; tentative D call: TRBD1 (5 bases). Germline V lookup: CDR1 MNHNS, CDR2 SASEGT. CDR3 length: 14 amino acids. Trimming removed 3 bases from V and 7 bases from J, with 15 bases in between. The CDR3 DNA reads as TGTGCCAGCAGTGACCTGCAGGGTTTCGGTGAAGCTTTCTTT. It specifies CASSDLQGFGEAFF.

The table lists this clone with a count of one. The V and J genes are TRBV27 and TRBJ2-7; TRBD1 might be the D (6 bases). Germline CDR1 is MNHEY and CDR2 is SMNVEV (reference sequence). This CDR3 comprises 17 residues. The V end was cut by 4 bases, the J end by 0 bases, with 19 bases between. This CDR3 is CASSSERQVRSSYEQYF. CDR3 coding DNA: TGTGCCAGCAGTTCAGAACGACAGGTCCGAAGCTCCTACGAGCAGTACTTC.

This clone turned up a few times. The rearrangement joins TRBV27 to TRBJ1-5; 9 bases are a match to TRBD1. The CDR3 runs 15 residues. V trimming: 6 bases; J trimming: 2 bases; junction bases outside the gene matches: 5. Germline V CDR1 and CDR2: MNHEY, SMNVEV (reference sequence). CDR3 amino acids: CASSTGGRGNQPQHF. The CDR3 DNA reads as TGTGCCAGCAGCACAGGGGGCAGGGGCAATCAGCCCCAGCATTTT.

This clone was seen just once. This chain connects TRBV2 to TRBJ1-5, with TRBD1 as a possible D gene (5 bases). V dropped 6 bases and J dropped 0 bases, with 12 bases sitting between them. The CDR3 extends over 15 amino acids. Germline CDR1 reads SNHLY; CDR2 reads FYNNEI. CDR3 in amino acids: CASRADSFSNQPQHF. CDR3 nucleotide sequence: TGTGCCAGCAGAGCTGACAGCTTTAGCAATCAGCCCCAGCATTTT.

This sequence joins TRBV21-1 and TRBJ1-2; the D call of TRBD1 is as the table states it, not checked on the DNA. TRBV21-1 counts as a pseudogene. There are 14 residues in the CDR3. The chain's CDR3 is CASTGGGQDYGYTF. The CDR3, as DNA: TGTGCCAGCACAGGGGGGGGACAGGATTATGGCTACACCTTC.

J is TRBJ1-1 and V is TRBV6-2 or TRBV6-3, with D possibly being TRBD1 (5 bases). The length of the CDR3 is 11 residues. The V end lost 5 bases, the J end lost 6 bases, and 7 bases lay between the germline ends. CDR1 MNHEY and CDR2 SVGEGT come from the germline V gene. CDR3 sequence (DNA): TGTGCCAGCAGTCAGGGTGCTGAAGCTTTCTTT. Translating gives CASSQGAEAFF.

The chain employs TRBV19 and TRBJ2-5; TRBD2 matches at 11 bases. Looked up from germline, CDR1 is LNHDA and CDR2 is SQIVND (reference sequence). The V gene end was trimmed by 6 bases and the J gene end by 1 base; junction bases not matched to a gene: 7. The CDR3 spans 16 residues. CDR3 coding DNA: TGTGCCAGTAGCCACGAGACTAGCGGGGCCCAAGAGACCCAGTACTTC. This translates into CASSHETSGAQETQYF.

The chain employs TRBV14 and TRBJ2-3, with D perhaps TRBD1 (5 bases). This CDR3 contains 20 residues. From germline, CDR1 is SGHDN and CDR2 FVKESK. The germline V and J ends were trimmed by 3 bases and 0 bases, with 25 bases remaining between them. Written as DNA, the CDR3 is TGTGCCAGCAGCCACAATGAAAGGGGTCTGCCTCGATCTAGCACAGATACGCAGTATTTT. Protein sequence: CASSHNERGLPRSSTDTQYF.

Here the CDR3 DNA reads TGTGCCAGCAGCCCCTCCCCCACAGCCATCCCTGGCTATGGCTACACCTTC. Translating it yields CASSPSPTAIPGYGYTF. The rearrangement links TRBV5-6 to TRBJ1-2; D not certain. The CDR3 extends over 17 amino acids. Trimming shortened V by 4 bases and J by 4 bases, and 23 bases separated the two germline ends. The germline CDR1 and CDR2 sequences are SGHDT and YYEEEE.

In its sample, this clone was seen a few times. CDR3: CASSRTGEPTEAFF. CDR3 nucleotides: TGTGCCAGCAGTCGAACAGGGGAACCCACTGAAGCTTTCTTT. The V call is TRBV7-9, the J call TRBJ1-1, with 7 positions matching TRBD1. In germline, CDR1 is SEHNR, CDR2 FQNEAQ (reference sequence). Trimming removed 6 bases from V and 4 bases from J; junction bases left unmatched: 8. This CDR3 is 14 amino acids long.

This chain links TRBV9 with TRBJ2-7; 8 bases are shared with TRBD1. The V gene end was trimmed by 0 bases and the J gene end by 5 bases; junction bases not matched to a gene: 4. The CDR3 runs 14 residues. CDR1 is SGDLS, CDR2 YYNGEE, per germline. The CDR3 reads CASSVEDRAHEQYF. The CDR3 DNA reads TGTGCCAGCAGCGTAGAGGACAGGGCCCACGAGCAGTACTTC.

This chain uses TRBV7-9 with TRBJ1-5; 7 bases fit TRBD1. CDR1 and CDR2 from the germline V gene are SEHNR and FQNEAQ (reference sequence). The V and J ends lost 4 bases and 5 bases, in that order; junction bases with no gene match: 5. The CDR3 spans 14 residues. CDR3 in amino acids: CASSSQGSYQPQHF. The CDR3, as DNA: TGTGCCAGCAGCTCACAGGGGTCCTATCAGCCCCAGCATTTT. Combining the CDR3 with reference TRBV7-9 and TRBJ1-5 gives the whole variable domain DTGVSQNPRHKITKRGQNVTFRCDPISEHNRLYWYRQTLGQGPEFLTYFQNEAQLEKSRLLSDRFSAERPKGSFSTLEIQRTEQGDSAMYLCASSSQGSYQPQHFGDGTRLSIL.

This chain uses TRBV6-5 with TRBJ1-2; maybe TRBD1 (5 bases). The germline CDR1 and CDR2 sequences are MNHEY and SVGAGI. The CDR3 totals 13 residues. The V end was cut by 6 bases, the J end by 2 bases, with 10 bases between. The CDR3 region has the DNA TGTGCCAGCAGCCTGACAGCGAACTATGGCTACACCTTC. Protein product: CASSLTANYGYTF.